The rows below give T cell receptor beta chains drawn from one sample of a study of blood T cell repertoires in COVID-19. This table comes from immunoSEQ multiplex PCR, and its TCRdb copy is limited to in-frame clones, with some not included. The profile covers around 130,000 clones, with almost 85% appearing a single time and 3% to 4% taken by the ten largest. Sequenced material: PBMCs or T cells enriched from blood (not recorded which). These receptors were obtained from a woman in her forties or fifties with acute COVID-19. The CDR3 runs from the conserved cysteine through the conserved F or W. D genes are given only for firm matches. The listing skips clone size in some rows; elsewhere it reads once, few, many or a size class.

abundance,v_gene,d_gene,j_gene,CDR3nt,CDR3aa
-,TRBV10-3,-,TRBJ1-1,TGTGCCATCAGTGAGCGGGGTGGGGACACTGAAGCTTTCTTT,CAISERGGDTEAFF
-,TRBV12-3/TRBV12-4,-,TRBJ2-7,TGTGCCAGCAGTTGGCTTCCCTCCTACGAGCAGTACTTC,CASSWLPSYEQYF
-,TRBV19,-,TRBJ2-2,TGTGCCGTCTCGCCGGCTAGTGGAACCGGGGAGCTGTTTTTT,CAVSPASGTGELFF
-,TRBV2,-,TRBJ1-3,TGTGCCAGCAGTTTTAAAATAAACACCATATATTTT,CASSFKINTIYF
few,TRBV7-9,TRBD1,TRBJ1-2,TGTGCCAGCAGCTTAGCGACAGGGGGCGCTCTGGGCTACACCTTC,CASSLATGGALGYTF
few,TRBV4-3,-,TRBJ1-2,TGCGCCAGCAGCCAAGCGGGCTACACCTTC,CASSQAGYTF
-,TRBV20-1,-,TRBJ2-7,TGCAGTGCGAGTTCAAGCGGGCTAGCCTACGAGCAGTACTTC,CSASSSGLAYEQYF
-,TRBV19,-,TRBJ1-2,TGTGCCAGTAGCACAGGGCCCGGCTACACCTTC,CASSTGPGYTF
-,TRBV7-3,-,TRBJ2-7,TGTGCCAGCAGCTTAGGCTTATCGCCCTACGAGCAGTACTTC,CASSLGLSPYEQYF
-,TRBV2,-,TRBJ2-4,TGTGCCAGCAGTGGGGGCCTAGCGCTAGCCAAAAACATTCAGTACTTC,CASSGGLALAKNIQYF
-,TRBV29-1,-,TRBJ2-3,TGCCGCGGGGGGGGGACAGGACTCACAGATACGCAGTATTTT,CRGGGTGLTDTQYF
-,TRBV28,TRBD1,TRBJ1-6,TGTGCCAGCAGTCGGGGACAGTTCTATAATTCACCCCTCCACTTT,CASSRGQFYNSPLHF
-,TRBV30,-,TRBJ2-7,TGTGCCTGGGGACACTACGAGCAGTACTTC,CAWGHYEQYF
once,TRBV11-2,TRBD2,TRBJ2-3,TGTGCCAGCACAGCTTTGATACTAGCGCGAGATACGCAGTATTTT,CASTALILARDTQYF
-,TRBV28,TRBD1,TRBJ1-2,TGTGCCAGCAGTTGGGAGGACAGGGGGCTGGACGGCTACACCTTC,CASSWEDRGLDGYTF
-,TRBV7-2,-,TRBJ2-7,TGTGCCAGCAGCTTACCCGGTTCCTACGAGCAGTACTTC,CASSLPGSYEQYF
once,TRBV19,-,TRBJ1-4,TGTGCCAGCCAGCCCAGGGATGCGGATGAAAAACTGTTTTTT,CASQPRDADEKLFF
-,TRBV7-8,-,TRBJ1-4,TGTGCCAGCAGCTTGAAAGGGAGGGCAGCGGGCTTAAATGAAAAACTGTTTTTT,CASSLKGRAAGLNEKLFF
-,TRBV25-1,TRBD2,TRBJ2-1,TGTGCCAGCAGTGAACGACTAGCGGACTACAATGAGCAGTTCTTC,CASSERLADYNEQFF
-,TRBV9,-,TRBJ2-3,TGTGCCAGCAGCCCGGGAGAGGGGAGGATCACAGATACGCAGTATTTT,CASSPGEGRITDTQYF
-,TRBV6-6,TRBD1,TRBJ2-4,TGTGCCAGCAGTGACAGGGGAGCCAAAAACATTCAGTACTTC,CASSDRGAKNIQYF
once,TRBV29-1,TRBD2,TRBJ2-1,TGCAGCGGGCACCTAGCGGGCTCCTACAATGAGCAGTTCTTC,CSGHLAGSYNEQFF
-,TRBV30,TRBD2,TRBJ2-2,TGTGCCTTTGCGGGGGGAGGAGTCACCGGGGAGCTGTTTTTT,CAFAGGGVTGELFF
once,TRBV7-9,TRBD1,TRBJ2-7,TGTGCCAGCAGCTTAGCCTTACAGGGGTACGAGCAGTACTTC,CASSLALQGYEQYF
-,TRBV7-9,-,TRBJ1-4,TGTGCCAGCAGCGGAAGGGGTTTGACTAATGAAAAACTGTTTTTT,CASSGRGLTNEKLFF
-,TRBV14,-,TRBJ1-1,TGTGCCAGCAGCCCCCAGTCATCAGGGGTCTCTGAAGCTTTCTTT,CASSPQSSGVSEAFF
-,TRBV30,-,TRBJ2-3,TGTGCCCGGGATAGGGGGGGCGGCACAGATACGCAGTATTTT,CARDRGGGTDTQYF
-,TRBV28,TRBD1,TRBJ1-4,TGTGCCAGCAGACAGGGGGATGAAAAACTGTTTTTT,CASRQGDEKLFF
-,TRBV10-3,-,TRBJ1-5,TGTGCCATCAGTGAGTCGGCCGCAGGTCCAAGCCAGCCCCAGCATTTT,CAISESAAGPSQPQHF
-,TRBV7-2,-,TRBJ2-3,TGTGCCAGCAGCTCCTACACAGATACGCAGTATTTT,CASSSYTDTQYF
once,TRBV30,-,TRBJ1-2,TGTGCCTGGAGGTCTGGGAGGGGCTCCTATGGCTACACCTTC,CAWRSGRGSYGYTF
-,TRBV10-1,TRBD2,TRBJ2-2,TGCGCCAGCAGTCCCTCTAGCGGAGGGAACACCGGGGAGCTGTTTTTT,CASSPSSGGNTGELFF
-,TRBV6-5,TRBD2,TRBJ2-1,TGTGCCAGCACCGGCGGACTAGCGGGAGGGAATGAGCAGTTCTTC,CASTGGLAGGNEQFF
-,TRBV28,-,TRBJ2-3,TGTGCCAGCAGTTTCCCCCCTCGGGGGACCAGCACAGATACGCAGTATTTT,CASSFPPRGTSTDTQYF
-,TRBV5-1,TRBD2,TRBJ2-7,TGCGCCAGCAGCTACGAACTAGCGGGAGCAGGCGAGCAGTACTTC,CASSYELAGAGEQYF
-,TRBV19,TRBD2,TRBJ2-2,TGTGCCAGTGGAAAAGGTACTAGCGTGAACACCGGGGAGCTGTTTTTT,CASGKGTSVNTGELFF